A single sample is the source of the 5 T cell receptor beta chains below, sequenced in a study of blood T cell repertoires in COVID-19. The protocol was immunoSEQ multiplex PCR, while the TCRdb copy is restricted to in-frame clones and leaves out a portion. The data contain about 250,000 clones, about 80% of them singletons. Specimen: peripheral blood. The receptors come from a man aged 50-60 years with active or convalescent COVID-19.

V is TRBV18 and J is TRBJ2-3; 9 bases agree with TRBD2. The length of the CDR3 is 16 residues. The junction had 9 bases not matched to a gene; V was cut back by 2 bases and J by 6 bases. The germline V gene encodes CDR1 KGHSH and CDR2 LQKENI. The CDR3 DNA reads TGTGCCAGCTCACCAGTCAGCGGGGGGCCAGTGGATACGCAGTATTTT. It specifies CASSPVSGGPVDTQYF.

The CDR3 spells CASSERTNGGKLFF. The DNA of the CDR3 is TGTGCCAGCAGTGAGAGGACAAATGGTGGAAAACTGTTTTTT. The chain employs TRBV2 and TRBJ1-4; weak D call: TRBD1 (5 bases). Germline V lookup: CDR1 SNHLY, CDR2 FYNNEI. Trimming pared 3 bases from V and 10 bases from J, leaving 15 bases between. This CDR3 comprises 14 residues.

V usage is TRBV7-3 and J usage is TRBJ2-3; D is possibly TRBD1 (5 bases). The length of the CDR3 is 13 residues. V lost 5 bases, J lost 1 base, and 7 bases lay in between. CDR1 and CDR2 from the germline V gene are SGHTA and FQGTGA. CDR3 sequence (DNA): TGTGCCAGCAGCCCGACAGGCACAGATACGCAGTATTTT. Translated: CASSPTGTDTQYF.

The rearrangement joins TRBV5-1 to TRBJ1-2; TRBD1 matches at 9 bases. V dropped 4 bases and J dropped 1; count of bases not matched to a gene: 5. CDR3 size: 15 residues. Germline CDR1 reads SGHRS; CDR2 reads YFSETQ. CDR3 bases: TGCGCCAGCAGCGTCGGGACAGGGAATAACTATGGCTACACCTTC. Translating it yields CASSVGTGNNYGYTF.

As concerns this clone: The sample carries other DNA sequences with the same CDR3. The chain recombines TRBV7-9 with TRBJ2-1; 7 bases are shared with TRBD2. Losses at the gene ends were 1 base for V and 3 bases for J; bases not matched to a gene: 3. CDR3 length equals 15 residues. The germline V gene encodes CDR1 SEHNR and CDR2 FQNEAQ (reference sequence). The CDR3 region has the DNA TGTGCCAGCAGCTTAGGTCTAGCGGTCTACAATGAGCAGTTCTTC. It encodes CASSLGLAVYNEQFF.